This T cell receptor (beta chain) originates from a study of cytomegalovirus exposure and HLA in healthy donors. General observations from the study: TCR beta V segments were, for the most part, productive about 87% or about 30% of the time in an earlier analysis.

CDR1 is MDHEN, CDR2 SYDVKM, per germline. CDR3 length: 14 amino acids. With V trimmed by 11 bases and J by 2 bases, 11 bases remained unmatched. Notes on this clone: The antigen remains undetermined.

60 Vbeta and 13 Jbeta primers were used in PCR. Assay used: immunoSEQ multiplex PCR; TCRdb lists only in-frame clones, some missing. The sample gives roughly 250,000 clones, almost 85% of which show up once; 1.5% to 2% is in the top ten. The sequenced material came from PBMCs. The TCR sequence derives from a woman in her thirties or forties in good health and CMV-seropositive. The rearrangement joins TRBV28 to TRBJ1-1; 7 bases align to TRBD1. For the CDR3, the DNA is TGTGCCGTCCATCCCGGGACAGCAAACACTGAAGCTTTCTTT. This translates into CAVHPGTANTEAFF.